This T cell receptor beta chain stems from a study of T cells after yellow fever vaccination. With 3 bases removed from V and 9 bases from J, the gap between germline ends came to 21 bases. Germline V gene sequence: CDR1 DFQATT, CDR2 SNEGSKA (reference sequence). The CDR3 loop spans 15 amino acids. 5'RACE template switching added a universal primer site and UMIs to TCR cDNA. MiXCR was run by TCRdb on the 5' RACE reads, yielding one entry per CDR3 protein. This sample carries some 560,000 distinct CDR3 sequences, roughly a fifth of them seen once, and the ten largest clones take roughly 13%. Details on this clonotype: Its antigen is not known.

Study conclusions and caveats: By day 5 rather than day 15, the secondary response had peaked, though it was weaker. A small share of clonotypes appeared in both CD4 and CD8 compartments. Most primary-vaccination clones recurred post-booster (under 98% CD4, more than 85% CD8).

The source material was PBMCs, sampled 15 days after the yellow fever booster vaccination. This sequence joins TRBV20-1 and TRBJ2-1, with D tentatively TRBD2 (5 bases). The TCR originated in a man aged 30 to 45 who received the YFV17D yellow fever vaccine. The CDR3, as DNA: TGCAGTGCTAGGATACCGGGAAACCACTTCAGTGAGCAGTTCTTC. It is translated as CSARIPGNHFSEQFF.